This T cell receptor beta chain emerged from a study of blood T cell repertoires in COVID-19. Study information: Donors in the United States, Italy and Spain gave samples during acute or convalescent COVID-19. Sources were T cells, B-cell-depleted T cells, or PBMCs; the material itself was cDNA or gDNA.

Original methodology: The assay estimated nucleated cells by amplifying reference gene primers. The table came from immunoSEQ multiplex PCR; TCRdb's copy has only in-frame clones and leaves some out. V and J calls and clone size come straight from that table; D and trimming were deduced from the DNA. Among 92,000 or so clones, approximately 89% were seen once, and the ten largest hold roughly 0.43%. The sequenced material came from peripheral blood. The clonotype comes from a man aged 55 to 69 with acute or convalescent COVID-19.

The CDR3 bases are TGTGCCAGCAAACTCGAACAGGGGGTTGACTATGGCTACACCTTC. It codes for CASKLEQGVDYGYTF. The V gene is TRBV6-5, the J gene TRBJ1-2; TRBD1 matches 8 bases. CDR3 size: 15 residues. V shed 7 bases and J 3 bases; nucleotides not matched to a gene: 10. Germline V gene sequence: CDR1 MNHEY, CDR2 SVGAGI.